This T cell receptor beta chain was retrieved from a study of blood T cell repertoires in COVID-19. Whole-study context: Sample material is recorded as cDNA or gDNA derived from T cells, B-cell-depleted T cells, or PBMCs.

The protocol was immunoSEQ multiplex PCR, while the TCRdb copy is restricted to in-frame clones and leaves out a portion. The sample has around 190,000 clones; 88% are singletons. CDR1 MDHEN and CDR2 SYDVKM come from the germline V gene. The CDR3 spans 16 residues. Losses at the gene ends were 7 bases for V and 7 bases for J; bases not matched to a gene: 16. Individuals drawn from approximately 26 US areas were roughly 18 to 100 years old. Cohorts were determined from participant-reported clinical history. Cohort 3 recovered donors had two negative PCRs, clearance, or symptom resolution. This clone was found a few times.

This receptor was identified in a young woman who had recovered from COVID-19. This chain uses TRBV28 with TRBJ1-2; TRBD1 matches at 9 bases. Sequenced material: PBMCs or T cells enriched from blood (not recorded which). CDR3 amino acids: CASKKTGGEVLGGYTF. For the CDR3, the DNA is TGTGCCAGCAAGAAGACAGGGGGTGAGGTTTTGGGTGGCTACACCTTC.